This T cell receptor beta chain appears in the sequencing data of a study of blood T cell repertoires in COVID-19. Here immunoSEQ multiplex PCR was the method, and the copy in TCRdb shows in-frame clones only, minus some. Among approximately 220,000 clones listed, 65% to 85% were seen once. Sequencing input: PBMCs or T cells enriched from blood (not recorded which). This sequence originates from a woman in her thirties or forties with acute COVID-19.

The CDR3 region has the DNA TGTGCCAGCAGTTTAATACAGGGACGTGGCTACACCTTC. It encodes CASSLIQGRGYTF. The J gene is TRBJ1-2, the V gene TRBV28; a possible D gene is TRBD1 (6 bases). CDR3 size: 13 residues. Per the germline V gene, CDR1 is MDHEN and CDR2 is SYDVKM. The ends were cut back, 2 bases at V and 7 bases at J, with 11 bases in the middle.